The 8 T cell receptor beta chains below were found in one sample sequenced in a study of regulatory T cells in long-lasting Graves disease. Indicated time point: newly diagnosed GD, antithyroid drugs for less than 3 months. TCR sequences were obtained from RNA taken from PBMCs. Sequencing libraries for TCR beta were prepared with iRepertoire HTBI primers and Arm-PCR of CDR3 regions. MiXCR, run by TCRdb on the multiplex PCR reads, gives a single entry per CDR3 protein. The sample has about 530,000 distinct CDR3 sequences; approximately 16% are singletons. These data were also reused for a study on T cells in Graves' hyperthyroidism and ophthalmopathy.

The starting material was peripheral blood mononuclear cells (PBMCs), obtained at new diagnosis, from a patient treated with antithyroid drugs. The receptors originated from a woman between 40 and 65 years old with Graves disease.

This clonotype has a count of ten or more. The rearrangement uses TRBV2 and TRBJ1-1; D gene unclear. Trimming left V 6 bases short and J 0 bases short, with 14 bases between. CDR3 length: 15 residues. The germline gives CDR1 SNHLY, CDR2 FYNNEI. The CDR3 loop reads CASRKGAGMNTEAFF. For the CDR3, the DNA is TGTGCCAGCAGGAAGGGTGCCGGAATGAACACTGAAGCTTTCTTT.

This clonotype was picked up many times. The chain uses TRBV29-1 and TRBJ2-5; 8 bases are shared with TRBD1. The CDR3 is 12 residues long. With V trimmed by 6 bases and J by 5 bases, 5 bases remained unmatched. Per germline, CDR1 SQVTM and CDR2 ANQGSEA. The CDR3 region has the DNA TGCAGCGTAAGCGGACAGGGTGAGACCCAGTACTTC. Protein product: CSVSGQGETQYF.

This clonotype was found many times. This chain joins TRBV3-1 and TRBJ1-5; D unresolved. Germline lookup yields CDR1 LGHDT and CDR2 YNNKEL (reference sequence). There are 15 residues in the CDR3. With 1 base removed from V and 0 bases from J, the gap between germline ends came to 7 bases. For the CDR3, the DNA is TGTGCCAGCAGCCAAGGATTGAATAGCAATCAGCCCCAGCATTTT. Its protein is CASSQGLNSNQPQHF.

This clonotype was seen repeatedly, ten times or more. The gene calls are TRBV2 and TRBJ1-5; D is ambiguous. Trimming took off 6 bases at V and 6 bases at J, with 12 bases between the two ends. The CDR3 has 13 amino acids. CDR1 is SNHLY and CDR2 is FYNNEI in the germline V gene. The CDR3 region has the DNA TGTGCCAGCAGGAGGATCGGCGGTCAGCCCCAGCATTTT. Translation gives CASRRIGGQPQHF.

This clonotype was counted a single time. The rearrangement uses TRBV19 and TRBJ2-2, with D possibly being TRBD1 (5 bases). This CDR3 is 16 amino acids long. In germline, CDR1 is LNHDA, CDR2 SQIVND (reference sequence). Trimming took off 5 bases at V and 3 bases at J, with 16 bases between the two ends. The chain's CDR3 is CASSPPRVRDTGELFF. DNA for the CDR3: TGTGCCAGTAGTCCCCCTCGGGTCAGGGACACCGGGGAGCTGTTTTTT.

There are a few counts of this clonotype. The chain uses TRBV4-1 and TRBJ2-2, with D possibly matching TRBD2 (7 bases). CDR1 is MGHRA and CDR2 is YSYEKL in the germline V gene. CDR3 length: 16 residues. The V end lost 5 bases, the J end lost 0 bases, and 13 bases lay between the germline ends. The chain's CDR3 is CASSERDTSNTGELFF. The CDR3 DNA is TGCGCCAGCAGCGAGCGGGACACCTCGAACACCGGGGAGCTGTTTTTT.

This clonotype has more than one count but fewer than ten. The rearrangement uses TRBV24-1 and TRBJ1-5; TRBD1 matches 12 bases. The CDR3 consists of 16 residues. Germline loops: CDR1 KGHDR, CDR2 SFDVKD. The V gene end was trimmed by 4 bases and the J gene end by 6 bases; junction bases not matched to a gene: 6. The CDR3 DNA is TGTGCCACCAGTGAGTCCGGGACAGGGGGCGTTCAGCCCCAGCATTTT. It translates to CATSESGTGGVQPQHF.

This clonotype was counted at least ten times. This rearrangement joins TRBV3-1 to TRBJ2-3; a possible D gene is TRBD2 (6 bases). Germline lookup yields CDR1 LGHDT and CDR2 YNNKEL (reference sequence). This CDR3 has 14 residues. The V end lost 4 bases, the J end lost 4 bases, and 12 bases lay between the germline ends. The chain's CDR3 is CASSRRGVADTQYF. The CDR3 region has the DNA TGTGCCAGCAGCCGGAGGGGAGTGGCAGATACGCAGTATTTT.